This is a list of T cell receptor beta chains from one sample in a study of blood T cell repertoires in COVID-19. The repertoire was sequenced with immunoSEQ multiplex PCR; TCRdb's copy has only in-frame clones and lacks some. The sample records some 20,000 clones, 86% being singletons. Sequenced: peripheral blood. These receptors all come from a man between 65 and 79 years old with acute or convalescent COVID-19. The CDR3 runs from the conserved cysteine through the conserved F or W. D genes are given only for firm matches. Only part of the rows carry a size: once, few, many, or a class if the clone is expanded.

V,D,size,J,CDR3,DNA
TRBV2,-,once,TRBJ1-2,CASSAGQGTNYGYTF,TGTGCCAGCAGCGCCGGACAAGGAACTAACTATGGCTACACCTTC
TRBV6-2/TRBV6-3,TRBD1,-,TRBJ1-1,CASSRQGSNTEAFF,TGTGCCAGCAGTCGACAGGGATCGAACACTGAAGCTTTCTTT
TRBV7-9,-,-,TRBJ1-4,CASSLNVAGWANEKLFF,TGTGCCAGCAGCTTAAATGTGGCAGGGTGGGCTAATGAAAAACTGTTTTTT
TRBV7-2,TRBD1,-,TRBJ1-2,CASSLGDRVHGYTF,TGTGCCAGCAGCTTAGGGGACAGGGTCCATGGCTACACCTTC
TRBV7-2,-,-,TRBJ1-2,CASSLMVAGWSGYTF,TGTGCCAGCAGCTTAATGGTAGCGGGGTGGAGTGGCTACACCTTC
TRBV6-5,-,-,TRBJ2-7,CASSYGGNYEQYF,TGTGCCAGCAGTTACGGGGGGAACTACGAGCAGTACTTC
TRBV2,TRBD1,-,TRBJ1-4,CASSRDSRNEKLFF,TGTGCCAGCAGTCGGGACAGCCGAAATGAAAAACTGTTTTTT
TRBV27,-,-,TRBJ1-1,CASSVSREGTEAFF,TGTGCCAGCAGTGTGTCAAGGGAGGGCACTGAAGCTTTCTTT
TRBV7-9,-,-,TRBJ1-2,CASSPERGRAYYGYTF,TGTGCCAGCAGCCCCGAGCGGGGCAGGGCTTACTATGGCTACACCTTC
TRBV6-6,TRBD2,-,TRBJ2-7,CASGSSYEQYF,TGTGCTAGCGGGAGCTCCTACGAGCAGTACTTC